What follows is one T cell receptor (beta chain) and its context. The entry originates in a study of blood T cell repertoires in COVID-19. Assay: immunoSEQ multiplex PCR; the TCRdb copy retains only in-frame clones and omits some. The sample lists about 210,000 clones, approximately 80% occurring once. The receptor comes from a man aged 40-55 years who had recovered from COVID-19. Sample: PBMCs or T cells enriched from blood (not recorded which).

CDR3 protein: CASSLALGRTGELFF. CDR3 DNA: TGTGCCAGCAGCTTGGCGCTGGGGAGGACCGGGGAGCTGTTTTTT. The chain combines TRBV5-4 with TRBJ2-2; weak D call: TRBD2 (6 bases). The CDR3 contains 15 residues. The V gene lost 0 bases and the J gene lost 5 bases, with 11 bases spanning the gap. The germline gives CDR1 SGHNT, CDR2 YYREEE (reference sequence).